This TCR beta chain came from a study of CDR3 diversity in severe acne. This clonotype is labeled medium-sized (0.01 to 0.1%). This CDR3 comprises 14 residues. CDR1 is SGHRS, CDR2 YFSETQ, per germline. V was pared by 1 base and J by 5 bases, with 4 bases of the junction left unmatched. A single record per CDR3 protein comes from TCRdb applying MiXCR to the PCR reads. The table has fewer than 90,000 distinct CDR3 sequences, approximately 54% seen once; the top ten hold roughly 11%. This chain links TRBV5-1 with TRBJ2-7; 9 bases fit TRBD2. The specimen sequenced was blood. The source of this sequence is a male donor with severe acne vulgaris. This chain's CDR3 is CASSLSLAGNEQYF. The DNA for the CDR3 is TGCGCCAGCAGCTTGTCCCTAGCGGGAAACGAGCAGTACTTC.